This TCR beta chain is from a study of cytomegalovirus exposure and HLA in healthy donors. For this clone: The antigen is not known.

Points from the study as a whole: Analysis performed later found approximately 17,000 TCR beta sequences associated with HLA alleles at 0.05 false discovery rate. As was reported, the HLA-A and HLA-B alleles of most subjects were accurately predicted from TCR beta sequences. Analysis was carried out at a later point, and it linked a missense DCLRE1C variant to TCR beta V- and J-gene trimming. According to a later analysis, donors in an Asian-associated ancestry cluster reportedly had fewer N-insertions than the roughly 720-donor mean.

A multiplex PCR was run with 60 Vbeta primers and 13 Jbeta primers. The repertoire was sequenced with immunoSEQ multiplex PCR; TCRdb's copy has only in-frame clones and lacks some. The sample contains around 170,000 clones, roughly 82% of which appear only once. CDR3 length: 14 amino acids. From germline, CDR1 is MNHEY and CDR2 SVGAGI. V shed 8 bases and J shed 4 bases, with 17 bases lying between them. This chain joins TRBV6-5 and TRBJ2-5, with D unclear. The TCR sequence derives from a man aged 35 to 55 in good health and CMV-seronegative. The sequenced sample consisted of PBMCs. The CDR3 DNA is TGTGCCAGCGTATCCCCTCTGGCACCAGAGACCCAGTACTTC. This codes for CASVSPLAPETQYF.